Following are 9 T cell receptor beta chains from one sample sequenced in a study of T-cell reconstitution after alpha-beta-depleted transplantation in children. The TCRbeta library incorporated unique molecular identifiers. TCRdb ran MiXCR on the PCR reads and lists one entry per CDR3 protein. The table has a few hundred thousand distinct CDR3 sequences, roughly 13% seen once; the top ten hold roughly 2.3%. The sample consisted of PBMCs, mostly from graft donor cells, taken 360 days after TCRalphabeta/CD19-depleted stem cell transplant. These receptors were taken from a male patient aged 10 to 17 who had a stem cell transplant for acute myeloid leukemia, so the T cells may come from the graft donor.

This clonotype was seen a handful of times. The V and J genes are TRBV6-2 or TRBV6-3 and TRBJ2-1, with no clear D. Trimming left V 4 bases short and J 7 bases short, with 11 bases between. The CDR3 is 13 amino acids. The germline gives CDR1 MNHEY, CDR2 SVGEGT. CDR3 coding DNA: TGTGCCAGCAGTTCCCACTTTCTTAATGAGCAGTTCTTC. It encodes CASSSHFLNEQFF.

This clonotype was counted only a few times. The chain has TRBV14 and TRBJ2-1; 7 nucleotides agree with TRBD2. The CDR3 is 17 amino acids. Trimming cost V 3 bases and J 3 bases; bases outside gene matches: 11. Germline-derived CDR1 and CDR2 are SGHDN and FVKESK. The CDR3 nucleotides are TGTGCCAGCAGCCACCGAGCGGGACGGAGCTTCTACAATGAGCAGTTCTTC. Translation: CASSHRAGRSFYNEQFF.

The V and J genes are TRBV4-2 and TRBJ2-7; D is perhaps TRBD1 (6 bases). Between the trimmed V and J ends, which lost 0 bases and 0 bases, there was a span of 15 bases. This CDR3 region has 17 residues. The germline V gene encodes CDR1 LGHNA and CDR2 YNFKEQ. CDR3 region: CASSQDHGQMDSYEQYF. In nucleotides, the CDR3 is TGTGCCAGCAGCCAAGACCATGGACAGATGGACTCCTACGAGCAGTACTTC.

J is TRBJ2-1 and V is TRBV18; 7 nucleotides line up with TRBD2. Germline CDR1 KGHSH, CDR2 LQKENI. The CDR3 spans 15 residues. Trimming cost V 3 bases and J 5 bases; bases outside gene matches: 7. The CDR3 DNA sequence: TGTGCCAGCTCACCCGGGACTATTCAAAACAATGAGCAGTTCTTC. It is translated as CASSPGTIQNNEQFF.

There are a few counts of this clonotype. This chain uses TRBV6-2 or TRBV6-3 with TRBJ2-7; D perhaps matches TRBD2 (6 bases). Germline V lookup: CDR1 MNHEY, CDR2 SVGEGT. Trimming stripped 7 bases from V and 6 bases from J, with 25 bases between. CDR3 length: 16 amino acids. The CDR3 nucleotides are TGTGCCAGCAAGCCCACCTTAGCGGCACTTCCCCTCGAGCAGTACTTC. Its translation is CASKPTLAALPLEQYF.

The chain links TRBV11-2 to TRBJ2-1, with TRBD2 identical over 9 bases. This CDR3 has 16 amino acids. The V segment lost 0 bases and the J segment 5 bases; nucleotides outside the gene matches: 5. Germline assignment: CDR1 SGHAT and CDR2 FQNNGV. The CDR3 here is CASSLEGGRAHNEQFF. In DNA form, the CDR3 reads TGTGCCAGCAGCTTAGAAGGCGGGAGGGCCCACAATGAGCAGTTCTTC.

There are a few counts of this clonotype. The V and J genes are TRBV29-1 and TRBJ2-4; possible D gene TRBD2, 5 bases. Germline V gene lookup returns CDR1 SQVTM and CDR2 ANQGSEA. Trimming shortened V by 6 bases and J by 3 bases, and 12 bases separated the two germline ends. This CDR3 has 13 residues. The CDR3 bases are TGCAGCGTCCTGCCTGGAGGCAAAAACATTCAGTACTTC. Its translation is CSVLPGGKNIQYF.

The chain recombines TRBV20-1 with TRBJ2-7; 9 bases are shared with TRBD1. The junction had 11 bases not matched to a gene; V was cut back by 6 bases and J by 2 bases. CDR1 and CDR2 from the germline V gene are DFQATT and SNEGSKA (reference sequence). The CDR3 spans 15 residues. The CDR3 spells CSAPFADRGTYEQYF. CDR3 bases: TGCAGTGCCCCGTTTGCGGACAGGGGAACCTACGAGCAGTACTTC.

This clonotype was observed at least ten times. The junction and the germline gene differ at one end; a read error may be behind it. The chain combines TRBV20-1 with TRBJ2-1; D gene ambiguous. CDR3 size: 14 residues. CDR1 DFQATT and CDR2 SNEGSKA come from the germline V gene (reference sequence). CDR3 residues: CSIRNPVSNNEQFF. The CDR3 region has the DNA TGCAGTATCCGGAATCCAGTCTCCAACAATGAGCAGTTCTTC.